The 26 T cell receptor beta chains reported below all come from one sample, sequenced in a study of shared clonotypes between healthy human individuals. Repertoires were generated with immunoSEQ multiplex PCR, while TCRdb's copy carries only in-frame clones and drops some. The sample includes approximately 2,200,000 clones, around 93% of them seen just once. The naive CD8 population came from CD45RO-negative cells selected for CCR7, without terminally differentiated effector memory CD45RA+ cells. The specimen was naive CD8+ T cells from PBMCs. The receptors stem from a young man in good health. Some clones in this sample may be carry-over from other donors' samples.

V and J are TRBV28 and TRBJ1-4, with 9 bases matching TRBD1. Trimming at V came to 6 bases and at J to 8 bases, leaving 1 base not matched to a gene. The germline CDR1 and CDR2 sequences are MDHEN and SYDVKM. This CDR3 contains 12 residues. This CDR3 reads CASRDRGEKLFF. In DNA, the CDR3 is TGTGCCAGCAGGGACAGGGGCGAAAAACTGTTTTTT.

The CDR3 loop is CARAAEPTDTQYF. DNA of the CDR3: TGTGCCAGGGCGGCGGAACCCACAGATACGCAGTATTTT. The rearrangement links TRBV2 to TRBJ2-3; D call uncertain. Germline V gives CDR1 SNHLY, CDR2 FYNNEI. The CDR3 spans 13 residues. With 9 bases removed from V and 2 bases from J, the gap between germline ends came to 12 bases.

J is TRBJ2-2 and V is TRBV2, with a tentative D call TRBD2 (5 bases). The V end lost 4 bases, the J end lost 2 bases, and 8 bases lay between the germline ends. CDR1 SNHLY and CDR2 FYNNEI come from the germline V gene. The CDR3 contains 14 residues. The CDR3 bases are TGTGCCAGCAGTGGGACTTCAAACACCGGGGAGCTGTTTTTT. It is translated as CASSGTSNTGELFF.

The chain links TRBV9 to TRBJ1-2; 7 bases agree with TRBD1. This CDR3 comprises 15 residues. Germline loops: CDR1 SGDLS, CDR2 YYNGEE. The V gene end was trimmed by 3 bases and the J gene end by 4 bases; junction bases not matched to a gene: 9. The CDR3 region is CASSGPTGSPYGYTF. The CDR3 bases are TGTGCCAGCAGCGGACCGACAGGGAGCCCCTATGGCTACACCTTC.

The gene calls are TRBV2 and TRBJ2-4, with TRBD2 identical over 9 bases. Germline V lookup: CDR1 SNHLY, CDR2 FYNNEI. This CDR3 contains 15 residues. V gave up 4 bases and J gave up 0 bases; unmatched junction bases: 1. This CDR3 is CASSVTSGAKNIQYF. The CDR3 DNA sequence: TGTGCCAGCAGTGTGACTAGCGGAGCCAAAAACATTCAGTACTTC.

The genes are TRBV4-1 and TRBJ2-7; 8 bases fit TRBD2. Germline values: CDR1 MGHRA, CDR2 YSYEKL. The CDR3 covers 13 residues. V gave up 2 bases and J gave up 6 bases; unmatched junction bases: 3. The CDR3 DNA is TGCGCCAGCAGCCAAAGGGCGGGGGGCGAGCAGTACTTC. Translated, it gives CASSQRAGGEQYF.

This chain links TRBV15 with TRBJ1-5; D possibly corresponds to TRBD1 (5 bases). CDR1 LNHNV and CDR2 YYDKDF come from the germline V gene (reference sequence). The CDR3 totals 16 residues. With 5 bases removed from V and 9 bases from J, the gap between germline ends came to 23 bases. CDR3 protein: CATSDGTGRVGAPQHF. DNA of the CDR3: TGTGCCACCAGCGATGGGACGGGCAGGGTCGGAGCGCCCCAGCATTTT.

As for this clone: Different DNA sequences within this sample yield the same CDR3. The gene calls are TRBV7-2 and TRBJ2-2; TRBD2 is a possible D gene (6 bases). The germline gives CDR1 SGHTA, CDR2 FQGNSA. The length of the CDR3 is 14 residues. Trimming left V 3 bases short and J 3 bases short, with 8 bases between. CDR3 DNA sequence: TGTGCCAGCAGCTTGGGACTTTACACCGGGGAGCTGTTTTTT. Protein: CASSLGLYTGELFF.

This chain links TRBV28 with TRBJ2-1; no firm D call. The V end was cut by 5 bases, the J end by 0 bases, with 11 bases between. The CDR3 has 15 residues. From germline, CDR1 is MDHEN and CDR2 SYDVKM. CDR3 sequence reads: CASSVLHNSYNEQFF. The CDR3 DNA follows: TGTGCCAGCAGTGTATTACACAACTCCTACAATGAGCAGTTCTTC.

With regard to this clone: In the same sample, other DNA sequences code for this CDR3. V is TRBV9 and J is TRBJ1-1; a weak D match, TRBD1 (5 bases). V lost 0 bases and J lost 8, with 11 bases in between. This CDR3 region has 13 residues. The germline CDR1 and CDR2 sequences are SGDLS and YYNGEE. The CDR3 loop reads CASSVGGETEAFF. The DNA for the CDR3 is TGTGCCAGCAGCGTAGGGGGGGAGACCGAAGCTTTCTTT.

The chain employs TRBV11-2 and TRBJ2-1; D remains ambiguous. Trimming removed 5 bases from V and 7 bases from J, with 21 bases in between. The CDR3 loop spans 16 amino acids. CDR1 SGHAT and CDR2 FQNNGV come from the germline V gene. The CDR3 nucleotides read TGTGCCAGCAGCCCCTATGAATCGCTTCCCAGGAATGAGCAGTTCTTC. Translating gives CASSPYESLPRNEQFF.

The rearrangement uses TRBV7-9 and TRBJ2-1, with D possibly matching TRBD1 (5 bases). The CDR3 length is 16 residues. Germline values: CDR1 SEHNR, CDR2 FQNEAQ (reference sequence). Trimming took 1 base from V and 2 from J, leaving 12 bases between them. CDR3 amino acids: CASSLEGRVAYNEQFF. The CDR3 DNA reads TGTGCCAGCAGCTTAGAGGGCAGGGTGGCCTACAATGAGCAGTTCTTC.

This clone appeared a few times. This chain uses TRBV27 with TRBJ2-7; 9 nucleotides align to TRBD2. The CDR3 spans 15 residues. V was pared by 2 bases and J by 3 bases, with 5 bases of the junction left unmatched. Per germline, CDR1 MNHEY and CDR2 SMNVEV (reference sequence). CDR3 sequence reads: CASSLAGGPYYEQYF. CDR3 sequence (DNA): TGTGCCAGCAGTTTAGCGGGAGGGCCTTACTACGAGCAGTACTTC.

The chain joins TRBV28 to TRBJ1-2; D gene ambiguous. V was shortened by 2 bases and J by 8 bases, with 18 bases between the two germline ends. Germline-derived CDR1 and CDR2 are MDHEN and SYDVKM. The CDR3 contains 15 residues. The CDR3 protein is CASSLNKIGVRGYTF. CDR3 coding DNA: TGTGCCAGCAGTTTAAATAAGATCGGGGTCCGCGGCTACACCTTC.

As concerns this clone: The same CDR3 arises from other DNA sequences in this sample as well. This sequence joins TRBV27 and TRBJ2-1; D is unclear. Between the trimmed V and J ends, which lost 6 bases and 0 bases, there was a span of 9 bases. Germline V CDR1 and CDR2: MNHEY, SMNVEV (reference sequence). The CDR3 contains 14 residues. The CDR3 loop is CASSLRASYNEQFF. In DNA form, the CDR3 reads TGTGCCAGCAGCTTACGCGCCTCCTACAATGAGCAGTTCTTC.

This clone has only a few counts. The chain couples TRBV28 to TRBJ1-1; no clear D. This CDR3 region has 13 residues. CDR1 and CDR2 (germline): MDHEN, SYDVKM. Trimming stripped 2 bases from V and 5 bases from J, with 9 bases between. The CDR3 DNA reads TGTGCCAGCAGTTTAAGGCGCGGGACTGAAGCTTTCTTT. Its translation: CASSLRRGTEAFF.

The V and J genes are TRBV7-9 and TRBJ1-1; unclear D gene. The CDR3 covers 12 residues. The V and J ends lost 5 bases and 11 bases respectively, with 15 bases between them. From germline, CDR1 is SEHNR and CDR2 FQNEAQ (reference sequence). The CDR3 region has the DNA TGTGCCAGCAGCCCCATAATAGTTCTGGCTTTCTTT. Translated, it gives CASSPIIVLAFF.

The chain combines TRBV2 with TRBJ1-4; D may be TRBD1 (6 bases). The CDR3 spans 19 residues. Germline CDR1 reads SNHLY; CDR2 reads FYNNEI. The V end lost 7 bases, the J end lost 7 bases, and 31 bases lay between the germline ends. CDR3 protein: CASIDPRDTRGGFGEKLFF. CDR3 DNA: TGTGCCAGCATCGACCCCCGGGACACTAGGGGGGGGTTCGGTGAAAAACTGTTTTTT.

The chain carries TRBV4-1 and TRBJ2-2; D unresolved. Germline loops: CDR1 MGHRA, CDR2 YSYEKL. The V and J ends lost 0 bases and 6 bases respectively, with 8 bases between them. The CDR3 length is 14 residues. CDR3 sequence: CASSQDQVAGELFF. CDR3 sequence (DNA): TGCGCCAGCAGCCAAGATCAGGTGGCCGGGGAGCTGTTTTTT.

The chain employs TRBV28 and TRBJ2-7, with 8 bases lining up with TRBD2. Germline lookup yields CDR1 MDHEN and CDR2 SYDVKM. The CDR3 sequence is 14 residues long. The junction had 10 bases not matched to a gene; V was cut back by 8 bases and J by 4 bases. CDR3 sequence (DNA): TGTGCCAGCGGGGTAGCGGGACTACCGTACGAGCAGTACTTC. Translated, it gives CASGVAGLPYEQYF.

This clone was seen a few times. The chain uses TRBV10-2 and TRBJ2-1, with TRBD2 matching over 12 bases. The CDR3 covers 12 residues. V was clipped by 6 bases and J by 14 bases; unmatched bases: 5. The germline gives CDR1 WSHSY, CDR2 SAAADI. The CDR3 DNA sequence: TGCGCCAGCAGGACTAGCGGGAGCTGGGAGTTCTTC. Its translation: CASRTSGSWEFF.

This chain connects TRBV7-2 to TRBJ2-5, with 12 positions matching TRBD2. The V and J ends lost 4 bases and 5 bases, in that order; junction bases with no gene match: 5. CDR3 length equals 15 residues. Germline V gene sequence: CDR1 SGHTA, CDR2 FQGNSA. DNA of the CDR3: TGTGCCAGCAGCTCGCTAGCGGGAGGGATGGAGACCCAGTACTTC. This gives the protein CASSSLAGGMETQYF.

CDR3 amino acids: CASSLGLVYEQYF. CDR3 DNA sequence: TGTGCCAGCAGCTTGGGACTAGTCTACGAGCAGTACTTC. J is TRBJ2-7 and V is TRBV11-1; 8 positions agree with TRBD2. From germline, CDR1 is SGHAT and CDR2 FQDESV (reference sequence). Germline trimming cut 3 bases from V and 3 bases from J; bases unmatched to any gene: 1. The CDR3 consists of 13 residues.

The genes are TRBV18 and TRBJ2-1; TRBD2 matches at 11 bases. V was pared by 3 bases and J by 5 bases, with 9 bases of the junction left unmatched. This CDR3 has 17 amino acids. CDR1 KGHSH and CDR2 LQKENI come from the germline V gene. The CDR3 loop reads CASSPQGLAVFDNEQFF. The CDR3, as DNA: TGTGCCAGCTCACCCCAGGGACTAGCGGTGTTTGACAATGAGCAGTTCTTC.

J is TRBJ1-5 and V is TRBV15; 7 nucleotides agree with TRBD1. J was trimmed by 5 bases and V by 0 bases; bases with no gene match: 13. Per the germline V gene, CDR1 is LNHNV and CDR2 is YYDKDF (reference sequence). The CDR3 runs 18 residues. The DNA of the CDR3 is TGTGCCACCAGCAGAGATTTTGGGGGGAAGACAGGGCATCAGCCCCAGCATTTT. Translation: CATSRDFGGKTGHQPQHF.

The CDR3 sequence: CASSLLGNEQFF. Here the CDR3 DNA reads TGTGCCAGTAGTCTTCTCGGGAATGAGCAGTTCTTC. This chain joins TRBV19 and TRBJ2-1; D is uncertain. From germline, CDR1 is LNHDA and CDR2 SQIVND (reference sequence). This CDR3 spans 12 amino acids. The V end was cut by 5 bases, the J end by 7 bases, with 9 bases between.